This T cell receptor beta chain derives from a study of response to subunit inactivated influenza vaccine. In TCRdb, the RT-PCR reads were re-called with MiXCR into one record per CDR3 protein. The table lists around 760,000 distinct CDR3 sequences, about 15% of them singletons. This clonotype was detected ten times or more. What it binds is unknown. Study-wide findings and caveats: A suggestion made by the authors is that each seasonal influenza vaccination recruits few new T cells.

The CDR3 covers 15 residues. V lost 4 bases and J lost 11, with 21 bases in between. Germline V gives CDR1 SGHTA, CDR2 FQGNSA. The chain couples TRBV7-2 to TRBJ2-1, with D perhaps matching TRBD1 or TRBD2 (5 bases each). The TCR sequence derives from a man over 45 who received an inactivated influenza vaccine. The sequencing here drew on PBMCs from blood, taken about 14 days before vaccination. The CDR3 sequence is CASSSPTVSRGKQFF. CDR3 nucleotide sequence: TGTGCCAGCAGCTCCCCGACAGTTTCTCGGGGTAAGCAGTTCTTC.